The next 21 T cell receptor beta chains were all read from a single sample in a study of blood T cell repertoires in COVID-19. The assay was immunoSEQ multiplex PCR, and TCRdb's table has in-frame clones only and misses some. The table shows hundreds of thousands of clones, with roughly 87% occurring only once. The specimen was PBMCs or T cells enriched from blood (not recorded which). The receptor set was obtained from a woman aged 25 to 39 with acute COVID-19.

The chain combines TRBV6-1 with TRBJ2-1, with D possibly TRBD2 on 5 matching bases. V was cut by 2 bases and J by 5 bases, with 19 bases left in between. Germline V gene data show CDR1 as MNHNS and CDR2 as SASEGT. CDR3 length: 17 amino acids. The CDR3 region is CASSENTGSSNHNEQFF. The CDR3 region has the DNA TGTGCCAGCAGTGAAAATACGGGGAGCTCCAATCACAATGAGCAGTTCTTC.

This clone appeared a few times. The chain couples TRBV3-1 (or the pseudogene TRBV3-2) to TRBJ1-6, with D uncertain. The length of the CDR3 is 11 residues. Deletions cut 2 bases from V and 10 bases from J, with 3 bases between. Per germline, CDR1 LGHDT and CDR2 YNNKEL (reference sequence). As DNA, the CDR3 is TGTGCCAGCAGCCAACAATCACCCCTCCACTTT. This gives the protein CASSQQSPLHF.

The chain uses TRBV28 and TRBJ1-2; TRBD1 matches at 11 bases. CDR1 is MDHEN, CDR2 SYDVKM, per germline. There are 16 residues in the CDR3. With V trimmed by 1 base and J by 4 bases, 5 bases remained unmatched. As DNA, the CDR3 is TGTGCCAGCAGTTTATCCGGGACAGGGGGAGTCTATGGCTACACCTTC. It yields the protein CASSLSGTGGVYGYTF.

The chain carries TRBV6-5 and TRBJ1-1; 8 bases match TRBD1. The CDR3 runs 16 residues. In germline, CDR1 is MNHEY, CDR2 SVGAGI. V gave up 0 bases and J gave up 2 bases; unmatched junction bases: 5. This chain's CDR3 is CASSYSPGTGNTEAFF. In DNA, the CDR3 is TGTGCCAGCAGTTACTCCCCCGGGACAGGTAACACTGAAGCTTTCTTT.

The chain carries TRBV7-9 and TRBJ2-2; the match to TRBD1 covers 7 bases. The CDR3 is made up of 14 amino acids. Germline assignment: CDR1 SEHNR and CDR2 FQNEAQ (reference sequence). The J segment lost 6 bases and the V segment lost 5 bases, leaving 6 bases of the junction unmatched. The CDR3 DNA sequence: TGTGCCAGCAGCATACTACAGGGGTCCGGGGAGCTGTTTTTT. This encodes CASSILQGSGELFF.

The V gene is TRBV5-4, the J gene TRBJ2-1, with 11 bases matching TRBD2. The trim removed 5 bases at V and 4 bases at J, leaving 8 bases unmatched. The CDR3 covers 16 residues. CDR1 is SGHNT and CDR2 is YYREEE in the germline V gene (reference sequence). In DNA form, the CDR3 reads TGTGCCAGCAGTCCGGAGACTAGCGGGGTATACAATGAGCAGTTCTTC. It yields the protein CASSPETSGVYNEQFF.

The chain links TRBV13 to TRBJ2-3; TRBD2 matches at 9 bases. This CDR3 is 16 amino acids long. J was trimmed by 4 bases and V by 2 bases; bases with no gene match: 7. The V gene's germline CDR1 is PRHDT and CDR2 FYEKMQ (reference sequence). Here the CDR3 reads CASSLRRGLAADTQYF. CDR3 DNA sequence: TGTGCCAGCAGCTTAAGAAGGGGACTAGCAGCAGATACGCAGTATTTT.

The chain has TRBV27 and TRBJ2-5; 10 nucleotides match TRBD2. V was clipped by 8 bases and J by 5 bases; unmatched bases: 14. Germline V gives CDR1 MNHEY, CDR2 SMNVEV (reference sequence). There are 16 residues in the CDR3. CDR3 nucleotide sequence: TGTGCCAGCTCAAAAGAGGGGACTAGCGTGCTGGAGACCCAGTACTTC. This sequence encodes CASSKEGTSVLETQYF.

This sequence joins TRBV28 and TRBJ2-3; D might be TRBD2 (6 bases). The CDR3 is 15 residues long. Germline CDR1 reads MDHEN; CDR2 reads SYDVKM. Between the trimmed V and J ends, which lost 1 base and 1 base, there was a span of 9 bases. The CDR3 DNA follows: TGTGCCAGCAGTTTATTGCGGGGAGGCACAGATACGCAGTATTTT. Its translation is CASSLLRGGTDTQYF.

The chain employs TRBV7-9 and TRBJ1-1; 7 bases align to TRBD1. CDR1 SEHNR and CDR2 FQNEAQ come from the germline V gene (reference sequence). CDR3 length: 16 residues. J gave up 3 bases and V 4 bases, and 11 bases lay outside the gene matches. The CDR3, as DNA: TGTGCCAGCAGCTACACAGGGGATCTACGATACACTGAAGCTTTCTTT. Protein: CASSYTGDLRYTEAFF.

This chain connects TRBV9 to TRBJ2-7, with 7 bases matching TRBD1. The CDR3 contains 16 residues. CDR1 and CDR2 (germline): SGDLS, YYNGEE. Germline trimming cut 3 bases from V and 0 bases from J; bases unmatched to any gene: 9. CDR3 in amino acids: CASSADDRAFSYEQYF. CDR3 coding DNA: TGTGCCAGCAGCGCCGACGACAGGGCCTTCTCCTACGAGCAGTACTTC.

The rearrangement joins TRBV2 to TRBJ1-1, with TRBD1 matching 7 bases. This CDR3 comprises 13 residues. The V gene end was trimmed by 8 bases and the J gene end by 0 bases; junction bases not matched to a gene: 3. Germline V gene sequence: CDR1 SNHLY, CDR2 FYNNEI. CDR3 DNA sequence: TGTGCCAGCGCACAGGGGATGAACACTGAAGCTTTCTTT. Translated, it gives CASAQGMNTEAFF.

The V gene is TRBV6-5, the J gene TRBJ1-1, with D tentatively TRBD1 (6 bases). CDR3 length: 14 residues. The ends were cut back, 8 bases at V and 4 bases at J, with 17 bases in the middle. Germline-derived CDR1 and CDR2 are MNHEY and SVGAGI. CDR3 bases: TGTGCCAGCTCTTATGGGGGCATAGGCACTGAAGCTTTCTTT. It is translated as CASSYGGIGTEAFF.

In its sample, this clone was seen once. V and J are TRBV28 and TRBJ1-2, with TRBD1 identical over 9 bases. Germline V gene lookup returns CDR1 MDHEN and CDR2 SYDVKM. Trimming took 5 bases from V and 6 from J; bases not matched to a gene: 13. This CDR3 comprises 16 residues. CDR3 protein: CASSTPDRGFEDGYTF. DNA of the CDR3: TGTGCCAGCAGTACCCCGGACAGGGGATTTGAGGATGGCTACACCTTC.

This clone occurred a few times. V gene TRBV10-2 combines with J gene TRBJ2-6; 7 positions agree with TRBD1. The CDR3 extends over 15 amino acids. Looked up from germline, CDR1 is WSHSY and CDR2 is SAAADI. The trim removed 10 bases at V and 2 bases at J, leaving 8 bases unmatched. The CDR3 DNA sequence: TGCGCCACCCAAAGGGGGCTGGCTGGGGCCAACGTCCTGACTTTC. Its protein product is CATQRGLAGANVLTF.

This sequence joins TRBV9 and TRBJ2-1; 8 bases are a match to TRBD2. Germline CDR1 is SGDLS and CDR2 is YYNGEE. The V and J ends lost 3 bases and 8 bases, in that order; junction bases with no gene match: 10. CDR3 size: 15 residues. CDR3 nucleotide sequence: TGTGCCAGCAGCGCACCGGGACTAGATCTTCATGAGCAGTTCTTC. It yields the protein CASSAPGLDLHEQFF. Variable domain in full (rest from reference TRBV9 and TRBJ2-1): DSGVTQTPKHLITATGQRVTLRCSPRSGDLSVYWYQQSLDQGLQFLIQYYNGEERAKGNILERFSAQQFPDLHSELNLSSLELGDSALYFCASSAPGLDLHEQFFGPGTRLTVL.

The rearrangement uses TRBV5-4 and TRBJ2-7, with unresolved D. The CDR3 has 14 residues. Per germline, CDR1 SGHNT and CDR2 YYREEE (reference sequence). V gave up 3 bases and J gave up 0 bases, with 10 bases separating them. The CDR3 here is CASSSEISSYEQYF. As DNA, the CDR3 is TGTGCCAGCAGCTCGGAGATTAGCTCCTACGAGCAGTACTTC.

In this sample, this clone turned up once. This chain uses TRBV28 with TRBJ2-6; D not certain. V was shortened by 6 bases and J by 0 bases, with 9 bases between the two germline ends. The CDR3 consists of 15 residues. Germline V lookup: CDR1 MDHEN, CDR2 SYDVKM. In nucleotides, the CDR3 is TGTGCCAGCAGCCCAGGTGACTCTGGGGCCAACGTCCTGACTTTC. Protein product: CASSPGDSGANVLTF. Looking up the rest from reference TRBV28 and TRBJ2-6 gives the full variable domain: DVKVTQSSRYLVKRTGEKVFLECVQDMDHENMFWYRQDPGLGLRLIYFSYDVKMKEKGDIPEGYSVSREKKERFSLILESASTNQTSMYLCASSPGDSGANVLTFGAGSRLTVL.

As concerns this clone: Distinct nucleotide sequences in the sample also encode this CDR3. This chain uses TRBV5-4 with TRBJ2-1, with a tentative D call TRBD1 (6 bases). The CDR3 is made up of 13 amino acids. The germline V gene has CDR1 SGHNT and CDR2 YYREEE (reference sequence). The V and J ends lost 3 bases and 5 bases respectively, with 9 bases between them. CDR3 in DNA: TGTGCCAGCAGCTCGACAGGTGACAATGAGCAGTTCTTC. It encodes CASSSTGDNEQFF.

The chain uses TRBV5-1 and TRBJ1-3, with D perhaps TRBD1 (5 bases). CDR1 and CDR2 from the germline V gene are SGHRS and YFSETQ. Trimming removed 3 bases from V and 2 bases from J, with 15 bases in between. The CDR3 consists of 16 residues. The CDR3 DNA reads TGCGCCAGCAGCTCGGGGGAAAAATTGGCTGGAAACACCATATATTTT. It encodes CASSSGEKLAGNTIYF.

V gene TRBV27 combines with J gene TRBJ2-2, with 12 bases lining up with TRBD2. V lost 2 bases and J lost 5; bases outside the gene matches: 3. CDR3 length: 16 residues. Germline CDR1 is MNHEY and CDR2 is SMNVEV (reference sequence). The CDR3 protein is CASSLLAGGSTGELFF. The CDR3 bases are TGTGCCAGCAGTTTACTAGCGGGGGGGTCGACCGGGGAGCTGTTTTTT.